This T cell receptor beta chain was recorded in a study of response to subunit inactivated influenza vaccine. The study's findings and limits: Authors suggested seasonal influenza vaccinations each recruit few new T cells.

One entry per CDR3 protein, called by TCRdb with MiXCR from the RT-PCR reads. The sample has 290,000 or so distinct CDR3 sequences, roughly 22% seen once; the top ten hold under 13%. Germline V CDR1 and CDR2: LGHNA, YSLEER. The length of the CDR3 is 17 residues. The ends lost 4 bases at V and 1 base at J; junction bases unmatched: 11. This clonotype has just a few counts. Its antigen is unknown. V gene TRBV4-3 combines with J gene TRBJ2-5; 8 bases are shared with TRBD1. This TCR was recovered from a man aged 45-69 years who received an inactivated influenza vaccine. The sample was PBMCs from blood, taken roughly 20 months after vaccination. For the CDR3, the DNA is TGCGCCAGCAGCCTGACGGGGACAGGAAGACGCCAAGAGACCCAGTACTTC. Its translation: CASSLTGTGRRQETQYF.